The clone carrying this T cell receptor beta chain was found many times. The antigen remains unidentified. TCRdb recomputed calls from the 5' RACE reads with MiXCR, one row per CDR3 protein. The table records roughly 490,000 distinct CDR3 sequences, roughly 5% of them present only once. These data belong to a study of CD8 T cells in ankylosing spondylitis. Study-wide points: The authors found the disease-linked clones to be CD8+ and relatively rare in peripheral blood. It appeared that ankylosing spondylitis blood was characterized by a TCR beta motif of fewer than 10 highly homologous variants.

The TCR originated in a male donor with ankylosing spondylitis. Sequenced: blood, either unsorted or a sorted T cell fraction (not recorded which).

As DNA, the CDR3 is TGTGCCAGCAGTCCCATAGGGGGGACCGGGGAGCTGTTTTTT. It yields the protein CASSPIGGTGELFF. This chain joins TRBV6-1 and TRBJ2-2; the D gene could be TRBD1 or TRBD2 (6 bases each). This CDR3 has 14 residues. Trimming cost V 5 bases and J 5 bases, with 12 bases left between them. Germline assignment: CDR1 MNHNS and CDR2 SASEGT.